The 11 T cell receptor beta chains below all came from one sample that was sequenced in a study of spatial heterogeneity in lung cancer (dated by TCRdb to about 2019). The library was made by 5' RACE. Sequencing was carried out with a NextSeq 500. The public reads were reanalyzed by TCRdb: fastp trimming at Q25, MiXCR alignment, in-frame beta chains only. For every CDR3 protein sequence, its rows merge into one entry that carries the most common genes and DNA. This sample is represented by approximately 52,000 distinct CDR3 sequences; less than 8.5% of them were singletons. 2.5% to 3% of the sample is held by the ten biggest clonotypes. The time point label here, explained by the study, means: sample taken at primary tumor resection. TCR sequencing used whole RNA extracted from tumor and nontumor lung tissue, or from cryopreserved PBMC samples, without cell sorting. This sample comprised PBMCs, obtained at surgery. The receptor set was obtained from a female donor with early-stage non-small cell lung cancer.

This rearrangement joins TRBV3-1 to TRBJ2-7; D not certain. The CDR3 contains 12 residues. The V end lost 0 bases, the J end lost 7 bases, and 7 bases lay between the germline ends. CDR1 is LGHDT, CDR2 YNNKEL, per germline (reference sequence). The CDR3 reads CASSQDVREQYF. CDR3 DNA: TGTGCCAGCAGCCAAGATGTCAGGGAGCAGTACTTC.

This clonotype came up many times. V gene TRBV12-3 or TRBV12-4 combines with J gene TRBJ1-1; D is unclear. There are 13 residues in the CDR3. V shed 3 bases and J shed 0 bases, with 5 bases lying between them. The DNA of the CDR3 is TGTGCCAGCAGTTTTACACTGAACACTGAAGCTTTCTTT. It is translated as CASSFTLNTEAFF.

In this sample, this clonotype turned up many times. V usage is TRBV2 and J usage is TRBJ2-2, with D tentatively TRBD1 (6 bases). Trimming took off 2 bases at V and 4 bases at J, with 11 bases between the two ends. CDR3 size: 15 residues. Per the germline V gene, CDR1 is SNHLY and CDR2 is FYNNEI. The CDR3 protein is CASSETRGSTGELFF. The CDR3, as DNA: TGTGCCAGCAGTGAAACTAGGGGGTCCACCGGGGAGCTGTTTTTT.

This clonotype has at least ten counts. The chain has TRBV5-1 and TRBJ2-3; D not resolved. Germline V gene sequence: CDR1 SGHRS, CDR2 YFSETQ. V was cut by 4 bases and J by 1 base, with 7 bases left in between. The CDR3 has 13 residues. In nucleotides, the CDR3 is TGCGCCAGCAGCGGCCGGGGCACAGATACGCAGTATTTT. Amino acid sequence: CASSGRGTDTQYF. Complete variable domain (other parts from reference TRBV5-1 and TRBJ2-3): KAGVTQTPRYLIKTRGQQVTLSCSPISGHRSVSWYQQTPGQGLQFLFEYFSETQRNKGNFPGRFSGRQFSNSRSEMNVSTLELGDSALYLCASSGRGTDTQYFGPGTRLTVL.

This clonotype showed up many times. The chain has TRBV2 and TRBJ1-1, with 9 positions matching TRBD1. From germline, CDR1 is SNHLY and CDR2 FYNNEI. Unmatched junction bases numbered 11, after V lost 5 bases and J lost 10 bases. The CDR3 loop spans 14 amino acids. The CDR3 DNA is TGTGCCAGCAGTTATCCGGGACAGGGAAGTGGAGCTTTCTTT. Encoded protein: CASSYPGQGSGAFF. The entire variable domain, with the rest obtained from reference TRBV2 and TRBJ1-1, is as follows: EPEVTQTPSHQVTQMGQEVILRCVPISNHLYFYWYRQILGQKVEFLVSFYNNEISEKSEIFDDQFSVERPDGSNFTLKIRSTKLEDSAMYFCASSYPGQGSGAFFGQGTRLTVV.

At least ten counts were recorded for this clonotype. This chain connects TRBV2 to TRBJ1-5; no definite D call. CDR1 SNHLY and CDR2 FYNNEI come from the germline V gene. This CDR3 comprises 13 residues. The germline V and J ends were trimmed by 6 bases and 4 bases, with 10 bases remaining between them. As DNA, the CDR3 is TGTGCCAGCAGCCTGGGCTTAAATCAGCCCCAGCATTTT. Protein product: CASSLGLNQPQHF. Based on the CDR3 plus reference TRBV2 and TRBJ1-5, the full variable domain is EPEVTQTPSHQVTQMGQEVILRCVPISNHLYFYWYRQILGQKVEFLVSFYNNEISEKSEIFDDQFSVERPDGSNFTLKIRSTKLEDSAMYFCASSLGLNQPQHFGDGTRLSIL.

Comments on this clonotype: A single base separates this from a much larger clone, so it may be a read error. The conserved final phenylalanine or tryptophan is absent from the CDR3, which likely points to a read error. The genes are TRBV20-1 and TRBJ1-1; no clear D gene. V was trimmed by 0 bases and J by 1 base, leaving 6 bases between them. Per the germline V gene, CDR1 is DFQATT and CDR2 is SNEGSKA (reference sequence). This CDR3 comprises 13 residues. As DNA, the CDR3 is TGCAGTGCTAGAGATGCCCGGAACACTGAAGCTTTCTCT. Its translation is CSARDARNTEAFS.

This clonotype was seen many times. The chain joins TRBV12-3 or TRBV12-4 to TRBJ2-3, with a tentative D call TRBD2 (6 bases). CDR3 length: 14 amino acids. V was trimmed by 6 bases and J by 3 bases, leaving 13 bases between them. DNA for the CDR3: TGTGCCAGCAGCCTTAGCGGTGTGACAGATACGCAGTATTTT. This sequence encodes CASSLSGVTDTQYF.

This clonotype was counted at least ten times. The J gene is TRBJ2-5, the V gene TRBV2; 10 bases map to TRBD2. Germline trimming cut 6 bases from V and 1 base from J; bases unmatched to any gene: 5. The CDR3 is 15 residues long. The germline CDR1 and CDR2 sequences are SNHLY and FYNNEI. The CDR3 sequence: CASRLSGGTQETQYF. CDR3 DNA sequence: TGTGCCAGCAGACTTAGCGGGGGGACCCAAGAGACCCAGTACTTC.

V and J are TRBV4-3 and TRBJ2-3; D call uncertain. The CDR3 is 14 amino acids. Germline V lookup: CDR1 LGHNA, CDR2 YSLEER. V lost 4 bases, J lost 2 bases, and 10 bases lay in between. The CDR3 DNA reads as TGCGCCAGCAGCCCAAGTCCTAACACAGATACGCAGTATTTT. Translating gives CASSPSPNTDTQYF.

This clonotype was found a few times. This chain joins TRBV10-3 and TRBJ2-7; D assignment may be TRBD1 or TRBD2 (8 bases each). The V and J ends lost 8 bases and 0 bases respectively, with 26 bases between them. The germline gives CDR1 ENHRY, CDR2 SYGVKD. The CDR3 extends over 18 amino acids. The CDR3 protein is CAISRTGFLAGSSYEQYF. The CDR3 coding sequence is TGTGCCATCTCAAGGACAGGGTTTTTAGCGGGGAGCTCCTACGAGCAGTACTTC.